What follows is one T cell receptor (beta chain) and its context. Its specificity is not known. TCRdb keeps only in-frame clones here, not all; method: immunoSEQ multiplex PCR. The sample lists tens of thousands of clones, about 85% occurring once. This entry belongs to a study of identifying expanded T cells in peripheral blood. Overall study findings and caveats: Around 1.2 clones differed between technical replicates, versus approximately 17 and 20 over time.

CDR1 SGHRS and CDR2 YFSETQ come from the germline V gene. V gave up 0 bases and J gave up 0 bases; unmatched junction bases: 13. The CDR3 runs to 19 residues. Sequenced sample: blood. The TCR was taken from a person aged 18 to 70 in good health. The rearrangement uses TRBV5-1 and TRBJ1-1; 8 bases align to TRBD1. This CDR3 reads CASSLGGTGRTLMNTEAFF. For the CDR3, the DNA is TGCGCCAGCAGCTTGGGGGGGACAGGCCGAACTCTAATGAACACTGAAGCTTTCTTT.